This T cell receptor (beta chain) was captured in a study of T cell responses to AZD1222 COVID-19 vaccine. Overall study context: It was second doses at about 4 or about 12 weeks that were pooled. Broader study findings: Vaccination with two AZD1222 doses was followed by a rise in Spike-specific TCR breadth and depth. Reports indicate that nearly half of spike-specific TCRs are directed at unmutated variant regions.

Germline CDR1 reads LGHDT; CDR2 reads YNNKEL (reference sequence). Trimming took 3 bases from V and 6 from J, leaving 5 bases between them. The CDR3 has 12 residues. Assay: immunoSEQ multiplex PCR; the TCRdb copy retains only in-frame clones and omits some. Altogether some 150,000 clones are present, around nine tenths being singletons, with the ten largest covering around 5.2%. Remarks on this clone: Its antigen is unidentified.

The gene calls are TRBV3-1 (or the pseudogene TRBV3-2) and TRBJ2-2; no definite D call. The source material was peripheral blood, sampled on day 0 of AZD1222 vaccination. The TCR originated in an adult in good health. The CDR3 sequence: CASSHGAGELFF. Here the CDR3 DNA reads TGTGCCAGCAGCCATGGGGCCGGGGAGCTGTTTTTT.